The rows below give T cell receptor beta chains drawn from one sample of a study of neurological immune-mediated disorders. One entry per CDR3 protein, called by TCRdb with MiXCR from the 5' RACE reads. The table lists around 130,000 distinct CDR3 sequences, more than 2.5% of them singletons, with over 1% in the top ten. The material sequenced was PBMCs. The receptors derive from a woman in her thirties with multiple sclerosis. The CDR3 runs from the conserved cysteine through the conserved F or W. A D gene is named only where the DNA matches it firmly. Only some rows state a clone size, as once, few, many or a class for expanded clones.

d_call,j_call,v_call,clone_size,cdr3_length,cdr3_nt,cdr3_aa
TRBD1,TRBJ1-2,TRBV20-1,many,13,TGCAGTGCTACCGGACAGGGGGACTATGGCTACACCTTC,CSATGQGDYGYTF
TRBD2,TRBJ2-2,TRBV5-1,many,16,TGCGCCAGCAGCCCGGGGGGACTTGCGAACACCGGGGAGCTGTTTTTT,CASSPGGLANTGELFF
-,TRBJ1-1,TRBV5-1,many,13,TGCGCCAGCAGCTTGGAAGAAGGCACTGAAGCTTTCTTT,CASSLEEGTEAFF
-,TRBJ2-7,TRBV20-1,many,14,TGCAGTGCCGACCCGGGACGGGAGACCTACGAGCAGTACTTC,CSADPGRETYEQYF
-,TRBJ2-7,TRBV7-2,many,13,TGTGCCAGCAGCTTATTCCCAACCTACGAGCAGTACTTC,CASSLFPTYEQYF
-,TRBJ2-1,TRBV29-1,many,14,TGCAGCGTTGAATCGAGGGGGACCTACAATGAGCAGTTCTTC,CSVESRGTYNEQFF
-,TRBJ2-7,TRBV12-3/TRBV12-4,many,14,TGTGCCAGCAGTTTTAGTTTTAGGGCTCACGAGCAGTACTTC,CASSFSFRAHEQYF
-,TRBJ1-4,TRBV20-1,many,14,TGCAGTGCTAGTCAGTTGGGGGTTAGTGAAAAACTGTTTTTT,CSASQLGVSEKLFF
-,TRBJ2-7,TRBV6-2/TRBV6-3,many,17,TGTGCCAGCAGTTACTCCCGAGGTAGGACAGCAACCTACGAGCAGTACTTC,CASSYSRGRTATYEQYF
-,TRBJ2-3,TRBV12-3/TRBV12-4,many,14,TGTGCCAGCAGTTTAGCCAGGGAGACAGATACGCAGTATTTT,CASSLARETDTQYF
-,TRBJ2-5,TRBV20-1,many,14,TGCAGTGCCCTTCTCCCATATAAGCTGGAGACCCAGTACTTC,CSALLPYKLETQYF
-,TRBJ2-1,TRBV6-2/TRBV6-3,many,18,TGTGCCAGCATCGACGGAGGCCGATCGAGAAGCTCCTACAATGAGCAGTTCTTC,CASIDGGRSRSSYNEQFF
TRBD1,TRBJ1-2,TRBV20-1,many,12,TGCAGTGCTACCAGGGACAGCTATGGCTACACCTTC,CSATRDSYGYTF
TRBD1,TRBJ2-7,TRBV5-6,many,14,TGTGCCAGCAGCTCAGGACAGGGTTCCTACGAGCAGTACTTC,CASSSGQGSYEQYF
-,TRBJ2-7,TRBV5-6,many,13,TGTGCCAGCAGCTTGCGCCTTTCCTACGAGCAGTACTTC,CASSLRLSYEQYF
-,TRBJ1-1,TRBV5-1,-,17,TGCGCCAGCAGCTTGGATGTCTGGGATGGGATGAACACTGAAGCTTTCTTT,CASSLDVWDGMNTEAFF
-,TRBJ1-2,TRBV4-1,many,12,TGCGCCAGCAGACCACCCGGAGGTGGCTACACCTTC,CASRPPGGGYTF
TRBD1,TRBJ2-2,TRBV5-6,many,15,TGTGCCAGCAGCCCCCGGGACAGGGGACCCGGGGAGCTGTTTTTT,CASSPRDRGPGELFF
-,TRBJ1-4,TRBV5-1,many,14,TGCGCCAGCAGCTTTCTAGGTGGTAATGAAAAACTGTTTTTT,CASSFLGGNEKLFF
-,TRBJ2-1,TRBV20-1,many,12,TGCAGTGCTACTCAGCCCGACAATGAGCAGTTCTTC,CSATQPDNEQFF
TRBD1,TRBJ1-1,TRBV7-9,many,15,TGTGCCAGCAGCTTAGAAGGGACAGTTAACACTGAAGCTTTCTTT,CASSLEGTVNTEAFF
-,TRBJ2-3,TRBV20-1,many,14,TGCAGTGCTAGAGTACTCTGGGGCAAAGATACGCAGTATTTT,CSARVLWGKDTQYF
-,TRBJ1-3,TRBV5-1,-,15,TGCGCCAGCAGCTTGGGTCGGATAGCTGGAAACACCATATATTTT,CASSLGRIAGNTIYF
-,TRBJ2-7,TRBV7-2,many,12,TGTGCCAGCAGCCGAGGAGGGTACGAGCAGTACTTC,CASSRGGYEQYF
TRBD1,TRBJ1-2,TRBV7-2,many,14,TGTGCCAGCAGCCGCGGACAGGGCCAGTATGGCTACACCTTC,CASSRGQGQYGYTF
-,TRBJ1-2,TRBV4-3,many,16,TGCGCCAGCAGCCAAGATTTTGCAGGGGTGAACTATGGCTACACCTTC,CASSQDFAGVNYGYTF
TRBD1,TRBJ2-4,TRBV5-6,-,12,TGTGCCAGCAGCTTGCAGGGGGTCATTCAGTACTTC,CASSLQGVIQYF
TRBD1,TRBJ1-5,TRBV6-1,many,17,TGTGCCAGCAGTACGCAGACAGGGGGAATTAGCAATCAGCCCCAGCATTTT,CASSTQTGGISNQPQHF
TRBD2,TRBJ2-2,TRBV24-1,many,14,TGTGCCACCGGCGCGGGAGGGCCCGCCGGGGAGCTGTTTTTT,CATGAGGPAGELFF
-,TRBJ1-1,TRBV20-1,-,11,TGCAGTGTCACATCGTCGGTTACAGCTTTCTTT,CSVTSSVTAFF
-,TRBJ2-7,TRBV7-2,many,14,TGTGCCAGCAGCACCTCAGTGGGGCTCTACGAGCAGTACTTC,CASSTSVGLYEQYF
TRBD1,TRBJ1-1,TRBV19,many,14,TGTGCCAGTAGTCATCAGGGGGCGAACACTGAAGCTTTCTTT,CASSHQGANTEAFF
-,TRBJ2-1,TRBV10-3,many,14,TGTGCCATCAGTGAGTCGACTAATTTCAATGAGCAGTTCTTC,CAISESTNFNEQFF
-,TRBJ2-2,TRBV5-1,many,13,TGCGCCAGCAGCGTAGAAAGGACCGGGGAGCTGTTTTTT,CASSVERTGELFF
-,TRBJ2-1,TRBV18,many,15,TGTGCCAGCTCAGATGGGGGAATCGCCTACAATGAGCAGTTCTTC,CASSDGGIAYNEQFF
-,TRBJ2-2,TRBV6-2/TRBV6-3,many,16,TGTGCCAGCAGTTTCGTCGACAGGTTTCGCACCGGGGAGCTGTTTTTT,CASSFVDRFRTGELFF
TRBD2,TRBJ2-1,TRBV12-3/TRBV12-4,many,15,TGTGCCAGCAGCCTACTCCAGCGGGAGACTTATGAGCAGTTCTTC,CASSLLQRETYEQFF
TRBD1,TRBJ1-1,TRBV20-1,many,15,TGCAGTGCCGCGGGGACAGGGGCGGGTAACACTGAAGCTTTCTTT,CSAAGTGAGNTEAFF
-,TRBJ2-7,TRBV21-1,-,16,TGTGCCAGCGGGATCAGGACAGGGGAGGGAGCCTACGAGCAGTACTTC,CASGIRTGEGAYEQYF
TRBD2,TRBJ2-1,TRBV4-3,many,15,TGCGCCAGCAGCCAAGGGTTGGGGACTACCAATGAGCAGTTCTTC,CASSQGLGTTNEQFF
-,TRBJ2-7,TRBV7-9,many,13,TGTGCCAGCAGCTTGGACGGATCCTACGAGCAGTACTTC,CASSLDGSYEQYF
-,TRBJ2-7,TRBV12-3/TRBV12-4,many,12,TGTGCCAGCAGTTCAGTATCCTACGAGCAGTACTTC,CASSSVSYEQYF
-,TRBJ2-7,TRBV7-2,many,13,TGTGCCAGCAGGTGGGGACAAGATTACGAGCAGTACTTC,CASRWGQDYEQYF
-,TRBJ1-1,TRBV12-3/TRBV12-4,many,14,TGTGCCAGCAGTTTGACAGTGGGGAACACTGAAGCTTTCTTT,CASSLTVGNTEAFF
TRBD2,TRBJ2-5,TRBV7-9,many,15,TGTGCCAGCAGCCCGGGGACTAGCGTTTGGGGGACCCAGTACTTC,CASSPGTSVWGTQYF
-,TRBJ2-5,TRBV20-1,many,14,TGCAGTGCTAGAGACCGGGATCCTCAAGAGACCCAGTACTTC,CSARDRDPQETQYF